This TCR beta chain was found in a study of shared clonotypes between healthy human individuals. Study-level background: Used for every donor were three CD4 naive, three CD4 memory, two CD8 naive and one CD8 memory plate.

Sequencing used immunoSEQ multiplex PCR; TCRdb keeps in-frame clones, though not all of them. The table includes millions of clones, more than 90% detected once. The CDR3 is 17 residues long. Germline CDR1 and CDR2: SGHRS and YFSETQ. The junction had 8 bases not matched to a gene; V was cut back by 0 bases and J by 2 bases. This clone has only one observation. Each donor was a Caucasian adult residing in Nashville, Tennessee. Sequencing was done on a sample of naive CD4+ T cells sorted from blood. Stated subset: CD45RA+ positively selected. The clonotype comes from a man in his late teens or twenties in good health. V usage is TRBV5-1 and J usage is TRBJ2-7; TRBD1 agrees at 10 bases. The CDR3 here is CASSLAPTDRGAYEQYF. The CDR3 DNA reads as TGCGCCAGCAGCTTGGCTCCGACGGACAGGGGGGCCTACGAGCAGTACTTC.